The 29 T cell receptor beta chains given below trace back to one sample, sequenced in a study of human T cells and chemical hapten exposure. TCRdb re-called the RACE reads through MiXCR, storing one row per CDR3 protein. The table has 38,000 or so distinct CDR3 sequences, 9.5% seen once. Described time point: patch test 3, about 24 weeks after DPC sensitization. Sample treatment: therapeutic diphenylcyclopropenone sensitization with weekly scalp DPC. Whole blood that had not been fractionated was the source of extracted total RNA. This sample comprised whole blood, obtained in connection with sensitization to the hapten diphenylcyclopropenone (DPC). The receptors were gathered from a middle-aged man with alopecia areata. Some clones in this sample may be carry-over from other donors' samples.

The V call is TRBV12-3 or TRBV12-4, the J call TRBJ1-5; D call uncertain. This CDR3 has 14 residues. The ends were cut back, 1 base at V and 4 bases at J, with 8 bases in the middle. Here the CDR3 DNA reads TGTGCCAGCAGTTTAGAGTTGACTAATCAGCCCCAGCATTTT. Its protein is CASSLELTNQPQHF.

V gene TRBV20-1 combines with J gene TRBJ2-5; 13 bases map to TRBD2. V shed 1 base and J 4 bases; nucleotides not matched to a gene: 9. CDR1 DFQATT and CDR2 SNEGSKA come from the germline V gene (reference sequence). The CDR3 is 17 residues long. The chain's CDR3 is CSARVTSGRARGETQYF. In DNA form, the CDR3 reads TGCAGTGCTAGAGTAACTAGCGGGAGGGCCAGGGGAGAGACCCAGTACTTC.

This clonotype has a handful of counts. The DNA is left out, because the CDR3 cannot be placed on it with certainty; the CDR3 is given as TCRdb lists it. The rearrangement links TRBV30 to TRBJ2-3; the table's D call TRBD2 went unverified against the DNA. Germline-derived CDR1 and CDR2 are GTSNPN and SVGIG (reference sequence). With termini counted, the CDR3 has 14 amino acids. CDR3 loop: CAWSVRAVAGGAYF.

This CDR3 is CASSWDGDYGYTF. For the CDR3, the DNA is TGTGCCAGCAGCTGGGACGGAGACTATGGCTACACCTTC. The chain is built from TRBV5-5 and TRBJ1-2; maybe TRBD1 (5 bases). Germline lookup yields CDR1 SGHKS and CDR2 YYEKEE (reference sequence). The CDR3 extends over 13 amino acids. Trimming removed 3 bases at V and 3 bases at J, with 9 bases between. The full variable domain, in which reference TRBV5-5 and TRBJ1-2 provide the parts outside the CDR3, is DAGVTQSPTHLIKTRGQQVTLRCSPISGHKSVSWYQQVLGQGPQFIFQYYEKEERGRGNFPDRFSARQFPNYSSELNVNALLLGDSALYLCASSWDGDYGYTFGSGTRLTVV.

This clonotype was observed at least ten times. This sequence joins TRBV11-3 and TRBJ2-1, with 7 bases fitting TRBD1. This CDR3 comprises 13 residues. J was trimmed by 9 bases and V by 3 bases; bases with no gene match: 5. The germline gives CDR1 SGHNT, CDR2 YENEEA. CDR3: CASSFETGSEQFF. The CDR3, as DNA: TGTGCCAGCAGCTTCGAGACAGGGAGTGAGCAGTTCTTC.

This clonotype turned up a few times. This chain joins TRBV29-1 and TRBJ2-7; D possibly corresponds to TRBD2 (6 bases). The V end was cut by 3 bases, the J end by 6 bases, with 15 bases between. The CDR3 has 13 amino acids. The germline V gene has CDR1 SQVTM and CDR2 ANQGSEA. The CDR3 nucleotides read TGCAGCGTTGACAGTGGACTGCGGGGCGAGCAGTACTTC. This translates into CSVDSGLRGEQYF.

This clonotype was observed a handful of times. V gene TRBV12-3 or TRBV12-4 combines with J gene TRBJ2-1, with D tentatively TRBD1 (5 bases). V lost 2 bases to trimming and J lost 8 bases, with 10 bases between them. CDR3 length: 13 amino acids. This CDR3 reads CASSLSRRDEQFF. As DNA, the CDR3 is TGTGCCAGCAGTTTAAGTCGCAGGGATGAGCAGTTCTTC.

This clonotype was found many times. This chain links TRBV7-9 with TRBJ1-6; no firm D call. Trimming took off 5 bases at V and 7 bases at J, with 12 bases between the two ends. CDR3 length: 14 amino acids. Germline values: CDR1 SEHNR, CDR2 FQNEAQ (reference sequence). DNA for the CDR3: TGTGCCAGCAGCCGTCAACAGAGAAATTCACCCCTCCACTTT. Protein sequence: CASSRQQRNSPLHF.

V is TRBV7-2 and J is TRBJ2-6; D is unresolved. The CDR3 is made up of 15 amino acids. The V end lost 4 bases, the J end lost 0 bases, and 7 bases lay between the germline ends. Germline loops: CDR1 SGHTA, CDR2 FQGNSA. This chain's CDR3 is CASSSQHSGANVLTF. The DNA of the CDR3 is TGTGCCAGCAGCTCACAGCACTCTGGGGCCAACGTCCTGACTTTC.

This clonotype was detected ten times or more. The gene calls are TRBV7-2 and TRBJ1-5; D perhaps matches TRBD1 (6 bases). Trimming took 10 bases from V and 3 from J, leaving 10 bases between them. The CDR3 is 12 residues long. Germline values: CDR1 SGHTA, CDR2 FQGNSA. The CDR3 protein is CATGQTNQPQHF. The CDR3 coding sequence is TGTGCCACCGGACAGACCAATCAGCCCCAGCATTTT.

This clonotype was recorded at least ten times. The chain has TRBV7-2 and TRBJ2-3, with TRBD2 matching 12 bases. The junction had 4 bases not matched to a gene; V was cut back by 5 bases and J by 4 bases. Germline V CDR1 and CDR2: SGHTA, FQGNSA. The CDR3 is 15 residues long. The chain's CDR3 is CASSTTSGRSDTQYF. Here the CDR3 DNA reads TGTGCCAGCAGCACGACTAGCGGGAGATCAGATACGCAGTATTTT. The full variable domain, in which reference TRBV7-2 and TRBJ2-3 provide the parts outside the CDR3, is GAGVSQSPSNKVTEKGKDVELRCDPISGHTALYWYRQSLGQGLEFLIYFQGNSAPDKSGLPSDRFSAERTGGSVSTLTIQRTQQEDSAVYLCASSTTSGRSDTQYFGPGTRLTVL.

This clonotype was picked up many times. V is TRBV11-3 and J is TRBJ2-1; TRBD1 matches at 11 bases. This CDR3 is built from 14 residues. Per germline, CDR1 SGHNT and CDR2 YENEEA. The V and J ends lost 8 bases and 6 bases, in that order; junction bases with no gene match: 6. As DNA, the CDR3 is TGTGCCAGCCAACCGGGACAGGGGGGCAATGAGCAGTTCTTC. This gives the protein CASQPGQGGNEQFF. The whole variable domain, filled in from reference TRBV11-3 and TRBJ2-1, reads EAGVVQSPRYKIIEKKQPVAFWCNPISGHNTLYWYLQNLGQGPELLIRYENEEAVDDSQLPKDRFSAERLKGVDSTLKIQPAELGDSAVYLCASQPGQGGNEQFFGPGTRLTVL.

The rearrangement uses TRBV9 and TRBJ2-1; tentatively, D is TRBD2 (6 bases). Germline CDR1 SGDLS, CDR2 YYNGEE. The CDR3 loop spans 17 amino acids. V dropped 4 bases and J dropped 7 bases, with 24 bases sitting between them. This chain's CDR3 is CASSPHPRREGINEQFF. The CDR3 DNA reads TGTGCCAGCAGCCCCCACCCCCGGCGGGAAGGTATAAATGAGCAGTTCTTC.

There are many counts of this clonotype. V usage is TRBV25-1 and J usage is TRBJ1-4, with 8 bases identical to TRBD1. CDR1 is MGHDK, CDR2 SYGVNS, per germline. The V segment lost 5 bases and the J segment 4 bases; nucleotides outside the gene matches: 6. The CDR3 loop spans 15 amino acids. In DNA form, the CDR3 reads TGTGCCAGCAGTCCCCAGGGGGCCGGTAATGAAAAACTGTTTTTT. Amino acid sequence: CASSPQGAGNEKLFF. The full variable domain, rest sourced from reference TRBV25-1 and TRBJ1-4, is EADIYQTPRYLVIGTGKKITLECSQTMGHDKMYWYQQDPGMELHLIHYSYGVNSTEKGDLSSESTVSRIRTEHFPLTLESARPSHTSQYLCASSPQGAGNEKLFFGSGTQLSVL.

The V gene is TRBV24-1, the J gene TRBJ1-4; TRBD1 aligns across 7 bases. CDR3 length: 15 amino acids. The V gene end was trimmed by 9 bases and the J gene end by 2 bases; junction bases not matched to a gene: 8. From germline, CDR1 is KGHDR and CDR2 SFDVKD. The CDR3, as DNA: TGTGCCACCTCTGACGGGACAGCTACTAATGAAAAACTGTTTTTT. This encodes CATSDGTATNEKLFF.

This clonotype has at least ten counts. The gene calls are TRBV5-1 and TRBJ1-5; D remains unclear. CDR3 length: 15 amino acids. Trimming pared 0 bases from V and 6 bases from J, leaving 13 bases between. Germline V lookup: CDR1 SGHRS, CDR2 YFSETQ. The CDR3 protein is CASSLDNPSAQPQHF. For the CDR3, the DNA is TGCGCCAGCAGCTTGGACAACCCATCAGCTCAGCCCCAGCATTTT.

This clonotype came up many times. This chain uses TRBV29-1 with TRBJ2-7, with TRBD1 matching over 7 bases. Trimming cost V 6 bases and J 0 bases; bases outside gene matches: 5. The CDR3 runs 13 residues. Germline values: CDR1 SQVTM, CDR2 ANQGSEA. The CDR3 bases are TGCAGCGTCTGGGGACAGAACTCCTACGAGCAGTACTTC. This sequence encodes CSVWGQNSYEQYF.

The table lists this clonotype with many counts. The CDR3 region is CASSFPRVQETQYF. The CDR3 DNA sequence: TGTGCCAGCAGTTTCCCCCGGGTCCAAGAGACCCAGTACTTC. The rearrangement joins TRBV28 to TRBJ2-5, with D hard to call. This CDR3 comprises 14 residues. V lost 3 bases and J 1 base, leaving 9 bases between the germline ends. The V gene's germline CDR1 is MDHEN and CDR2 SYDVKM.

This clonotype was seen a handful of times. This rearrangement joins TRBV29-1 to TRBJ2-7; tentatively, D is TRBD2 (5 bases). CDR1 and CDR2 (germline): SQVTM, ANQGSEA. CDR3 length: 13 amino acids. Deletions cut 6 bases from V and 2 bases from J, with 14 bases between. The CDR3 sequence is CSVGVQQTYEQYF. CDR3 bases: TGCAGCGTCGGGGTACAGCAAACCTACGAGCAGTACTTC.

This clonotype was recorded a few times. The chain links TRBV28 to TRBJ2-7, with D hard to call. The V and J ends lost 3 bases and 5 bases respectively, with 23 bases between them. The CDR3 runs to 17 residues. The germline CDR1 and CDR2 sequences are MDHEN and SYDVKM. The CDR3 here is CASSFSVIDPLADEQYF. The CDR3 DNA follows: TGTGCCAGCAGTTTCTCTGTGATAGATCCCTTAGCCGACGAGCAGTACTTC.

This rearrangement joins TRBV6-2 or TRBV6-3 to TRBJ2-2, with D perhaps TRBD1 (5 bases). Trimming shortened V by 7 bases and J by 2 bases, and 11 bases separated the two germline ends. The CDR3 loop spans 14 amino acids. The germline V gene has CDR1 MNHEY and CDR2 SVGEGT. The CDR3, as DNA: TGTGCCAGCACTTTTCAGGGCAACACCGGGGAGCTGTTTTTT. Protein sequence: CASTFQGNTGELFF.

CDR3 bases: TGTGCCAGCAGCCCCTACAACAATCAGCCCCAGCATTTT. Amino acids: CASSPYNNQPQHF. The gene calls are TRBV7-2 and TRBJ1-5; no definite D call. Trimming cost V 5 bases and J 3 bases, with 8 bases left between them. CDR1 and CDR2 (germline): SGHTA, FQGNSA. The CDR3 contains 13 residues.

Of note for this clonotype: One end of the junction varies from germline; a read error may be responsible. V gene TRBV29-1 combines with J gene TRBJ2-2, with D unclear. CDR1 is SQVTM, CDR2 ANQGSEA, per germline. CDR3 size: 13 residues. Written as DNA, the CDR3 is TGCAGCGTTGAAGAAGGTTCGACCGCGGAGCTGTTTTTT. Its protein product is CSVEEGSTAELFF.

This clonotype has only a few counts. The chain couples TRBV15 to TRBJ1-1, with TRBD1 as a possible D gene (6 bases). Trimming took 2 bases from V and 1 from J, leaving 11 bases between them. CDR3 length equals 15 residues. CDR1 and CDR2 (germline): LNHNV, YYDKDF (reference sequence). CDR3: CATSRSGHSNTEAFF. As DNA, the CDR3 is TGTGCCACCAGCAGATCGGGACATTCGAACACTGAAGCTTTCTTT. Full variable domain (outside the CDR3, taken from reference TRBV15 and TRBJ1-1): DAMVIQNPRYQVTQFGKPVTLSCSQTLNHNVMYWYQQKSSQAPKLLFHYYDKDFNNEADTPDNFQSRRPNTSFCFLDIRSPGLGDTAMYLCATSRSGHSNTEAFFGQGTRLTVV.

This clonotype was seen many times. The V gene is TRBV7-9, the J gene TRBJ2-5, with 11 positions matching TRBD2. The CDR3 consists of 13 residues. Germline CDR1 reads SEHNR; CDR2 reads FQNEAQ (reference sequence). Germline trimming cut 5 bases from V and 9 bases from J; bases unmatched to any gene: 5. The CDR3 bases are TGTGCCAGCAGCCTGACTAGCGGGGCGGCCCAGTACTTC. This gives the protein CASSLTSGAAQYF.

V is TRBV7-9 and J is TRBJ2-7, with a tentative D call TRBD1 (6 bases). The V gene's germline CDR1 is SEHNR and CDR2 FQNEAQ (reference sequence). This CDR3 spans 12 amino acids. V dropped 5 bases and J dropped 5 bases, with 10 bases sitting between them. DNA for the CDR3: TGTGCCAGCAGCCTGAGGACAGACGAGCAGTACTTC. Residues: CASSLRTDEQYF.

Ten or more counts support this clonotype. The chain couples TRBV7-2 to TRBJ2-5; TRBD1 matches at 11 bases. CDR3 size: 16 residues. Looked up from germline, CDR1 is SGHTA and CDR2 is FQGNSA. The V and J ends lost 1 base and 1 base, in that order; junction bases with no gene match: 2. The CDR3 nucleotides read TGTGCCAGCAGCTTAGGGGGGACAGGGGGCCAAGAGACCCAGTACTTC. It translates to CASSLGGTGGQETQYF.

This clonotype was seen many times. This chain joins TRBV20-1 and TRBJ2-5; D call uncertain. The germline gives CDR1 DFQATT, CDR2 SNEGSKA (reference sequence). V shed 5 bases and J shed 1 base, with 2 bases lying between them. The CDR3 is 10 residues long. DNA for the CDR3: TGCAGTGCTTCCCAAGAGACCCAGTACTTC. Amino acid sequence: CSASQETQYF.

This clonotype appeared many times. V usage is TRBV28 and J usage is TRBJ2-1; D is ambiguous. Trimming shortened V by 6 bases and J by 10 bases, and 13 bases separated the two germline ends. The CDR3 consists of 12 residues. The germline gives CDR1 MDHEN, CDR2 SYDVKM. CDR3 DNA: TGTGCCAGCAGCCGTAACGTGGGCGAGCAGTTCTTC. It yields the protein CASSRNVGEQFF.